This entry lists 3 T cell receptor beta chains sequenced from one sample in a study of cytomegalovirus exposure and HLA in healthy donors. PCR was performed using 60 Vbeta and 13 Jbeta primers. Generated by immunoSEQ multiplex PCR, the TCRdb table keeps only in-frame clones and is missing some. The sample has some 170,000 clones, around nine tenths seen once. The source material was PBMCs. The origin of the receptors is a woman younger than 45 in good health and CMV-seronegative.

V and J are TRBV7-2 and TRBJ1-3, with D perhaps TRBD1 (6 bases). Germline V gene sequence: CDR1 SGHTA, CDR2 FQGNSA. V lost 8 bases to trimming and J lost 2 bases, with 13 bases between them. There are 14 residues in the CDR3. The CDR3 region has the DNA TGTGCCAGCTCAGGGGATAGTACTGGAAACACCATATATTTT. Amino acid sequence: CASSGDSTGNTIYF.

The chain recombines TRBV5-1 with TRBJ2-1; possibly TRBD1 for D (6 bases). Germline loops: CDR1 SGHRS, CDR2 YFSETQ. Deletions cut 3 bases from V and 8 bases from J, with 12 bases between. The CDR3 has 13 residues. CDR3 sequence: CASSYGTGYEQFF. As DNA, the CDR3 is TGCGCCAGCAGCTATGGAACAGGGTATGAGCAGTTCTTC.

V is TRBV10-3 and J is TRBJ2-7; TRBD1 matches 8 bases. CDR1 and CDR2 (germline): ENHRY, SYGVKD. V was pared by 4 bases and J by 6 bases, with 11 bases of the junction left unmatched. The CDR3 length is 15 residues. CDR3 in DNA: TGTGCCATCAGTGTTCCTGGACAGGGAAAAATCGAGCAGTACTTC. Residues: CAISVPGQGKIEQYF.